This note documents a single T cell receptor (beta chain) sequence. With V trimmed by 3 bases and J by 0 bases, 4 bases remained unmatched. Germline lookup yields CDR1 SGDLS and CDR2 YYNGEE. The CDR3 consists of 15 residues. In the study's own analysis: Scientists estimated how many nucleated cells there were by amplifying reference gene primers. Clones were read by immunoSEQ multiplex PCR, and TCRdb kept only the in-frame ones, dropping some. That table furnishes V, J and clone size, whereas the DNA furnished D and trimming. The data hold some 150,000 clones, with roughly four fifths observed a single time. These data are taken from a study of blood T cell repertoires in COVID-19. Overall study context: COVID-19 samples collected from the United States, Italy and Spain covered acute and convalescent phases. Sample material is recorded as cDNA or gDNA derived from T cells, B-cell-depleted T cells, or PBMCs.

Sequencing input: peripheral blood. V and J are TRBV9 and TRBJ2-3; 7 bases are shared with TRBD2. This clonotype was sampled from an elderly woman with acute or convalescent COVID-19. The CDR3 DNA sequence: TGTGCCAGCAGCGAGTCTAGCGGTAGCACAGATACGCAGTATTTT. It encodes CASSESSGSTDTQYF.